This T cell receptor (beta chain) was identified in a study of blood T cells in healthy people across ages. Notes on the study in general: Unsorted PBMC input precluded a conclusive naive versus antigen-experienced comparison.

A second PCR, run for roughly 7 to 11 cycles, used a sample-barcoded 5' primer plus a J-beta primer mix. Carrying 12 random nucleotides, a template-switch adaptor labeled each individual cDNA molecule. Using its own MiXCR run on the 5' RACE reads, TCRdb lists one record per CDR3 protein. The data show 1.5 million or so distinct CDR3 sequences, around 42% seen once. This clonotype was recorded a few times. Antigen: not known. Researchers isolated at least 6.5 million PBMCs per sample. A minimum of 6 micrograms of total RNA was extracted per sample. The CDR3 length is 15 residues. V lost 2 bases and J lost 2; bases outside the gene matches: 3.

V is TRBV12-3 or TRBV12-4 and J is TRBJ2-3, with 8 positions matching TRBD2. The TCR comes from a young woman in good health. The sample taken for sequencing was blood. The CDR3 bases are TGTGCCAGCAGTTTATTGCGGGGGGACACAGATACGCAGTATTTT. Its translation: CASSLLRGDTDTQYF.